Below, one TCR beta chain is given with its context. The entry originates in a study of blood T cell repertoires in COVID-19. Study-wide context: The origin of the acute and convalescent COVID-19 samples was the United States, Italy and Spain. PBMCs, B-cell-depleted T cells, or T cells were the source of the cDNA or gDNA that made up the material.

The V gene's germline CDR1 is MNHEY and CDR2 SVGAGI. The CDR3 has 16 amino acids. J gave up 8 bases and V 4 bases, and 11 bases lay outside the gene matches. Per the original methods: Reference gene primer amplification gave estimated nucleated cell counts. Sequencing used immunoSEQ multiplex PCR; TCRdb keeps in-frame clones, though not all of them. The V and J calls and the clone size are those of that table, but D and trimming were determined from the DNA. The sample shows 40,000 or so clones, around four fifths of them seen only once. The chain joins TRBV6-5 to TRBJ1-6; 7 bases are shared with TRBD1. Sequencing was done on a sample of peripheral blood. The receptor was derived from a man aged 45-65 years with active COVID-19. The CDR3 loop reads CASSSRRQGNHSPLHF. The CDR3, as DNA: TGTGCCAGCAGTTCCCGTCGACAGGGTAATCATTCACCCCTCCACTTT.